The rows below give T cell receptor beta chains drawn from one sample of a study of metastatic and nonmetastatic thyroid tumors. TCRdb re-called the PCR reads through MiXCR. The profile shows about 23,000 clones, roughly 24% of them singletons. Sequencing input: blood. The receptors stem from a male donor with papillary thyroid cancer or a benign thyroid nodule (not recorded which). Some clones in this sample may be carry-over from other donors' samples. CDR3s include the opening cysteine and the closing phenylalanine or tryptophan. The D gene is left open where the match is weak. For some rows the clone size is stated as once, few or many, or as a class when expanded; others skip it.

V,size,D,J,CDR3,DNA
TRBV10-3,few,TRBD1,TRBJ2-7,CAIIELTGTGVYEQYF,TGTGCCATCATTGAGCTAACCGGGACAGGGGTCTACGAGCAGTACTTC
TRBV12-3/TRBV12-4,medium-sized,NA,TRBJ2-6,CASRGGGRGRAGANVLTF,TGTGCCAGCAGGGGAGGGGGCAGGGGGCGCGCTGGGGCCAACGTCCTGACTTTC
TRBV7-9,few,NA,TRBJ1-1,CASSLQITEAFF,TGTGCCAGCAGCTTGCAGATCACTGAAGCTTTCTTT
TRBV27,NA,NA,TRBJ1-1,CASSLFSGKSEAFF,TGTGCCAGCAGTTTATTCTCAGGGAAATCTGAAGCTTTCTTT
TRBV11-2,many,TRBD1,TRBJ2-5,CASSLDMAGQGAETQYF,TGTGCCAGCAGCTTAGATATGGCGGGACAGGGCGCCGAGACCCAGTACTTC
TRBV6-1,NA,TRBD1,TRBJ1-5,CASSAPGQGFNQPQHF,TGTGCCAGCAGTGCCCCCGGACAGGGCTTCAATCAGCCCCAGCATTTT
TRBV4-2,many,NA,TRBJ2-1,CASSQEFYRLGNEQFF,TGTGCCAGCAGCCAGGAATTCTACAGGTTAGGGAATGAGCAGTTCTTC
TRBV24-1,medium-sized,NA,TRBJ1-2,CATSDLIYSYGYTF,TGTGCCACCAGTGATTTAATTTACTCTTATGGCTACACCTTC
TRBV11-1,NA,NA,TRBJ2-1,CASSSQGGEQFF,TGTGCCAGCAGCTCCCAGGGGGGTGAGCAGTTCTTC
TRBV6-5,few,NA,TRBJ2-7,CASSYSDEHYF,TGTGCCAGCAGTTACTCAGACGAGCACTACTTC
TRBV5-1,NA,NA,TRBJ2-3,CASRERRTDTQYF,TGCGCCAGCAGGGAAAGGAGAACAGATACGCAGTATTTT
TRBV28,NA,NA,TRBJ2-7,CASKRQGSSYEQYF,TGTGCCAGCAAAAGACAAGGAAGCTCCTACGAGCAGTACTTC
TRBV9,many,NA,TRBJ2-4,CASSDLNIQYF,TGTGCCAGCAGCGACTTGAACATTCAGTACTTC
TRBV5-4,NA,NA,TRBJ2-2,CASRDLLTGELFF,TGTGCCAGCAGGGACTTGTTAACCGGGGAGCTGTTTTTT
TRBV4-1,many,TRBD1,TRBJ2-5,CASSQGQGAGETQYF,TGCGCCAGCAGCCAAGGACAGGGGGCGGGAGAGACCCAGTACTTC
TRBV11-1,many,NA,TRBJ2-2,CASSLRRGVSTGELFF,TGTGCCAGCAGCTTACGCAGGGGGGTAAGCACCGGGGAGCTGTTTTTT
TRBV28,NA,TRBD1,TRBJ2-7,CASSSWGTGLYSYEQYF,TGTGCCAGCAGCTCGTGGGGGACAGGGCTTTACTCCTACGAGCAGTACTTC
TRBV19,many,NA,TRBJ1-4,CASSIFGAGRGGEKLFF,TGTGCCAGTAGTATATTCGGAGCTGGCAGGGGAGGCGAAAAACTGTTTTTT
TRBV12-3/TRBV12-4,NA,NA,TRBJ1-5,CASSLMDSNQPQHF,TGTGCCAGCAGTTTGATGGATAGCAATCAGCCCCAGCATTTT
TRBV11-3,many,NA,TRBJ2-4,CASSLAGVGLNIQYF,TGTGCCAGCAGCTTAGCGGGAGTTGGATTAAACATTCAGTACTTC
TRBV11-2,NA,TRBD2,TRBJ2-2,CASSLLGSGTTTGELLF,TGTGCCAGCAGCTTATTGGGTAGCGGGACAACCACCGGGGAGCTGTTATTT
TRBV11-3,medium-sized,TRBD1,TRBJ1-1,CASSFRGVDEAFF,TGTGCCAGCAGCTTCAGGGGGGTCGATGAAGCTTTCTTT
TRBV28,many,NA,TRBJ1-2,CASSLTSNYGYTF,TGTGCCAGCAGTTTAACCAGTAACTATGGCTACACCTTC
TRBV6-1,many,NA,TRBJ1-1,CASGRRNTEAFF,TGTGCCAGCGGTAGGAGAAACACTGAAGCTTTCTTT
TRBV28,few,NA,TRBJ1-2,CASSLLSEPVNYGYTF,TGTGCCAGCAGTTTACTCAGTGAGCCTGTTAACTATGGCTACACCTTC
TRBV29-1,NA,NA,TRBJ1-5,CSVEDPGPPIGPQHF,TGCAGCGTTGAAGATCCCGGTCCTCCGATTGGGCCCCAGCATTTT
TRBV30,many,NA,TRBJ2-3,CAWSLGVRDTQYF,TGTGCCTGGTCTCTAGGGGTGAGGGATACGCAGTATTTT
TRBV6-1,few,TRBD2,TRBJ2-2,CASRGRDTGELFF,TGTGCCAGCAGGGGGAGGGACACCGGGGAGCTGTTTTTT
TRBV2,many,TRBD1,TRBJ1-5,CASSRDRGFRNQPQHF,TGTGCCAGCAGCCGGGACAGGGGATTTCGCAATCAGCCCCAGCATTTT
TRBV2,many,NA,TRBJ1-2,CASRRTGREGYTF,TGTGCCAGCAGAAGAACCGGACGGGAGGGCTACACCTTC
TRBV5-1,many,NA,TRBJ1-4,CASGADRRTEKLFF,TGCGCCAGCGGGGCTGACAGGAGGACGGAGAAACTGTTTTTT
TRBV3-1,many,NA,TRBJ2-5,CASSPYGGHQETQYF,TGTGCCAGCAGCCCCTACGGCGGACACCAAGAGACCCAGTACTTC
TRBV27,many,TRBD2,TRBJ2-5,CASSPQRESPGETQYF,TGTGCCAGCAGTCCCCAGCGGGAGTCCCCCGGGGAGACCCAGTACTTC
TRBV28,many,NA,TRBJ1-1,CASSLGGRTEAFF,TGTGCCAGCAGTTTGGGGGGGCGGACTGAAGCTTTCTTT
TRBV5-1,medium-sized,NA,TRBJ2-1,CASSSPGLPNEQFF,TGCGCCAGCAGCTCACCGGGACTCCCCAATGAGCAGTTCTTC
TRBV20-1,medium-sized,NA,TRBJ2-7,CSARGPAGEQYF,TGCAGTGCTAGAGGCCCTGCGGGCGAGCAGTACTTC
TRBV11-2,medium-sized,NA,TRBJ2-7,CASSLGTEFEQYF,TGTGCCAGCAGCTTAGGAACCGAATTCGAGCAGTACTTC
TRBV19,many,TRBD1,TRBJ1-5,CASGDRGGGYQPQHF,TGTGCCAGTGGAGACAGGGGTGGGGGATATCAGCCCCAGCATTTT
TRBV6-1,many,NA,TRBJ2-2,CASSKMGAGKSTGELFF,TGTGCCAGCAGTAAAATGGGGGCAGGAAAGAGCACCGGGGAGCTGTTTTTT
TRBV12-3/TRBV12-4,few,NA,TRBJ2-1,CASSLRLFTPMGQFF,TGTGCCAGCAGTTTAAGACTATTCACCCCAATGGGGCAGTTCTTC
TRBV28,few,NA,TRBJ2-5,CASSTHLLVGGVRETQYF,TGTGCCAGCAGTACCCACCTTTTGGTCGGGGGAGTGAGGGAGACCCAGTACTTC
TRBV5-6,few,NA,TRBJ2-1,CASSFQRAGYNEQFF,TGTGCCAGCAGCTTCCAGCGGGCCGGCTACAATGAGCAGTTCTTC
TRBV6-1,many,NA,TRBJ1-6,CASSSKINSPLHF,TGTGCCAGCAGTTCTAAGATTAATTCACCCCTCCACTTT
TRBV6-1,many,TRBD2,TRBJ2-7,CATKGTSGYEQYF,TGTGCAACCAAGGGGACTAGCGGCTACGAGCAGTACTTC
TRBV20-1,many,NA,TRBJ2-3,CSAPGKVKDTQYF,TGCAGTGCCCCGGGAAAAGTGAAAGATACGCAGTATTTT
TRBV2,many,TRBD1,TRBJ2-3,CASNQGAGDTQYF,TGTGCCAGCAATCAGGGGGCCGGTGATACGCAGTATTTT
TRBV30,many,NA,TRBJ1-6,CAWSVQGSSPLHF,TGTGCCTGGAGTGTACAGGGCTCCTCACCCCTCCACTTT